This T cell receptor beta chain was recorded in a study of T cell responses to AZD1222 COVID-19 vaccine. On the study more broadly: Pooled samples include second doses given at about 4 or 12 weeks.

Study results and caveats: The study sampled repertoires only after the peak T cell response. Reports say nearly half of spike-specific TCRs go after unmutated variant regions.

With respect to this clone: Its antigen is as yet unknown.

Germline V gene sequence: CDR1 SEHNR, CDR2 FQNEAQ (reference sequence). V was pared by 4 bases and J by 3 bases, with 11 bases of the junction left unmatched. The CDR3 is 16 amino acids. Profiling relied on immunoSEQ multiplex PCR, and the TCRdb table lists in-frame clones only, not all of them. The table lists 100,000 to 150,000 clones, 89% of them singletons. This TCR derives from an adult in good health. The starting material was peripheral blood, obtained on day 0 of AZD1222 vaccination. The chain employs TRBV7-9 and TRBJ1-2; 7 positions agree with TRBD1. DNA for the CDR3: TGTGCCAGCAGCTCCGATATCAATACAGGGGACTATGGCTACACCTTC. As protein: CASSSDINTGDYGYTF.